These 15 T cell receptor beta chains came from one sample sequenced in a study of blood T cell repertoires in COVID-19 (dated by TCRdb to the early 2020s). The receptor library was made with the immunoSEQ multiplex PCR assay. Sourced from immuneACCESS, this table was stored by TCRdb with only in-frame sequences that have V and J called. A share of the clones is absent; for the studies checked, an unresolved V gene accounts for under half, and the remainder has no known explanation. The sample yields over 200,000 clones; 86% were counted once. Roughly 4% of the sample lies in the top ten. The specimen was PBMCs or T cells enriched from blood (not recorded which). The receptor source for this set is a woman aged 25 to 39 who had been exposed to COVID-19.

This chain uses TRBV7-6 with TRBJ2-3, with D perhaps TRBD1 (6 bases). Germline V gives CDR1 SGHVS, CDR2 FNYEAQ. Trimming took off 6 bases at V and 1 base at J, with 14 bases between the two ends. This CDR3 has 15 residues. CDR3 bases: TGTGCCAGCAGTCTGAGGGGGTGGGGCACAGATACGCAGTATTTT. Translation gives CASSLRGWGTDTQYF.

To note about this clone: Other DNA sequences in this sample translate to the same CDR3. The chain employs TRBV24-1 and TRBJ1-1, with TRBD1 identical over 7 bases. CDR1 is KGHDR and CDR2 is SFDVKD in the germline V gene. The CDR3 extends over 12 amino acids. V lost 9 bases, J lost 3 bases, and 3 bases stayed unmatched. The CDR3 DNA is TGTGCCACCTCCGACAGGGACACTGAAGCTTTCTTT. Translating gives CATSDRDTEAFF.

DNA for the CDR3: TGTGCCAGCAGCCGGGGGAGCGGCAAAAACATTCAGTACTTC. Residues: CASSRGSGKNIQYF. The gene calls are TRBV27 and TRBJ2-4; a weak D match, TRBD2 (6 bases). Germline CDR1 and CDR2: MNHEY and SMNVEV (reference sequence). This CDR3 spans 14 amino acids. Trimming cost V 6 bases and J 3 bases, with 12 bases left between them.

The CDR3 loop is CASSLSFMGVDEKLFF. The CDR3 DNA sequence: TGTGCCAGCAGTTTATCTTTTATGGGAGTCGATGAAAAACTGTTTTTT. The V gene is TRBV28, the J gene TRBJ1-4; D remains ambiguous. The germline V gene has CDR1 MDHEN and CDR2 SYDVKM. Trimming removed 1 base at V and 6 bases at J, with 15 bases between. CDR3 length equals 16 residues.

As concerns this clone: The junction departs from the called germline gene at one end, perhaps through a read error. The chain joins TRBV5-1 to TRBJ2-6; D may be TRBD2 (7 bases). From germline, CDR1 is SGHRS and CDR2 YFSETQ. The CDR3 consists of 17 residues. The DNA of the CDR3 is TGCGCCCGCAGTCGGAGGGGGGGTTCCTCTGGGGCCAACGTCCTGACTTTC. The encoded protein is CARSRRGGSSGANVLTF.

This chain connects TRBV19 to TRBJ1-2, with 7 bases aligning to TRBD1. V shed 7 bases, J shed 4 bases, and the junction held 12 bases outside the gene matches. This CDR3 has 15 amino acids. CDR1 LNHDA and CDR2 SQIVND come from the germline V gene (reference sequence). The CDR3 sequence: CASIDTGTAVYGYTF. CDR3 in DNA: TGTGCCAGTATTGACACCGGGACAGCTGTCTATGGCTACACCTTC.

This chain uses TRBV19 with TRBJ2-1, with a weak D call TRBD2 (6 bases). Per germline, CDR1 LNHDA and CDR2 SQIVND (reference sequence). This CDR3 is 15 amino acids long. V lost 6 bases and J lost 4, with 16 bases in between. For the CDR3, the DNA is TGTGCCAGTAGCCCCGGTGGCGGGGTTTACAATGAGCAGTTCTTC. This gives the protein CASSPGGGVYNEQFF.

The V call is TRBV10-3, the J call TRBJ2-3; D uncertain. The CDR3 runs 12 residues. Per germline, CDR1 ENHRY and CDR2 SYGVKD. V lost 4 bases and J lost 6, with 8 bases in between. CDR3 DNA: TGTGCCATCAGTGCCGAGTTCGATACGCAGTATTTT. It codes for CAISAEFDTQYF.

This chain joins TRBV5-6 and TRBJ2-6, with TRBD2 as a possible D gene (5 bases). The germline V gene has CDR1 SGHDT and CDR2 YYEEEE. The CDR3 is 18 amino acids. V was shortened by 0 bases and J by 1 base, with 14 bases between the two germline ends. CDR3 residues: CASSLVGVSLSGANVLTF. The CDR3 nucleotides read TGTGCCAGCAGCTTGGTCGGGGTTTCCCTTTCTGGGGCCAACGTCCTGACTTTC.

The chain carries TRBV11-2 and TRBJ1-2; weak D call: TRBD1 (6 bases). The CDR3 is 13 residues long. The germline gives CDR1 SGHAT, CDR2 FQNNGV. Trimming removed 5 bases at V and 7 bases at J, with 14 bases between. The DNA for the CDR3 is TGTGCCAGCAGCCTCGAGGGGGGGTCTGGCTACACCTTC. Residues: CASSLEGGSGYTF.

This rearrangement joins TRBV4-1 to TRBJ2-7; possible D gene TRBD1, 6 bases. Trimming pared 0 bases from V and 1 base from J, leaving 22 bases between. Germline assignment: CDR1 MGHRA and CDR2 YSYEKL. This CDR3 is built from 19 residues. Here the CDR3 reads CASSQDNPRTGPYSYEQYF. The CDR3 DNA is TGCGCCAGCAGCCAAGATAACCCCCGTACAGGGCCCTATTCCTACGAGCAGTACTTC.

The V call is TRBV19, the J call TRBJ2-1, with 10 bases identical to TRBD1. The germline V gene has CDR1 LNHDA and CDR2 SQIVND (reference sequence). V lost 3 bases, J lost 8 bases, and 10 bases stayed unmatched. The CDR3 contains 16 residues. CDR3 nucleotide sequence: TGTGCCAGTAGTATGGCCCGGGACAGGGGAGGCTATGAGCAGTTCTTC. This codes for CASSMARDRGGYEQFF.

The table lists this clone with a count of one. This chain joins TRBV13 and TRBJ2-7; TRBD2 agrees at 12 bases. CDR1 is PRHDT and CDR2 is FYEKMQ in the germline V gene (reference sequence). This CDR3 spans 16 amino acids. Losses at the gene ends were 5 bases for V and 6 bases for J; bases not matched to a gene: 11. This chain's CDR3 is CASSIRTSGDQCEQYF. CDR3 coding DNA: TGTGCCAGCAGCATAAGGACTAGCGGGGACCAATGCGAGCAGTACTTC.

The rearrangement joins TRBV7-3 to TRBJ1-6; weak D call: TRBD1 (6 bases). The germline CDR1 and CDR2 sequences are SGHTA and FQGTGA. The CDR3 totals 13 residues. Deletions cut 8 bases from V and 9 bases from J, with 14 bases between. CDR3 nucleotide sequence: TGTGCCAGCGGAAGGGACAATGGTTCACCCCTCCACTTT. Encoded protein: CASGRDNGSPLHF.

The chain combines TRBV7-2 with TRBJ2-1; 10 bases fit TRBD1. The CDR3 runs to 16 residues. Per germline, CDR1 SGHTA and CDR2 FQGNSA. V lost 5 bases and J lost 8; bases outside the gene matches: 12. CDR3 sequence reads: CASSLWGDRGKYEQFF. The CDR3 DNA is TGTGCCAGCAGCCTGTGGGGGGACAGGGGAAAATATGAGCAGTTCTTC.